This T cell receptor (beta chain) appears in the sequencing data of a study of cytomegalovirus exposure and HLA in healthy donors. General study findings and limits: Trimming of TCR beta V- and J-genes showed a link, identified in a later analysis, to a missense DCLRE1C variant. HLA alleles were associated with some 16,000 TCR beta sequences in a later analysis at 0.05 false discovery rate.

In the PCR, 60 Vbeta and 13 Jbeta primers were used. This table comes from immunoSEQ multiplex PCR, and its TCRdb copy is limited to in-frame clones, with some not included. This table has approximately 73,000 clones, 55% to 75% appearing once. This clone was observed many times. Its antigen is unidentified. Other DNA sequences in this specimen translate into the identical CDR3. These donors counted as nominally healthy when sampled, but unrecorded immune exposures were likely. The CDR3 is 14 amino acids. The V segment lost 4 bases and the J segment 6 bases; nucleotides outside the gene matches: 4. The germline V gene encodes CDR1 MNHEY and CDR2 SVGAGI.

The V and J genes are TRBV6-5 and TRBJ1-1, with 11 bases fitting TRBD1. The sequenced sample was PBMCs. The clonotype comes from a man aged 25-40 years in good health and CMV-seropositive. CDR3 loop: CASSFGTGGAEAFF. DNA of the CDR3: TGTGCCAGCAGTTTCGGGACAGGGGGGGCTGAAGCTTTCTTT.